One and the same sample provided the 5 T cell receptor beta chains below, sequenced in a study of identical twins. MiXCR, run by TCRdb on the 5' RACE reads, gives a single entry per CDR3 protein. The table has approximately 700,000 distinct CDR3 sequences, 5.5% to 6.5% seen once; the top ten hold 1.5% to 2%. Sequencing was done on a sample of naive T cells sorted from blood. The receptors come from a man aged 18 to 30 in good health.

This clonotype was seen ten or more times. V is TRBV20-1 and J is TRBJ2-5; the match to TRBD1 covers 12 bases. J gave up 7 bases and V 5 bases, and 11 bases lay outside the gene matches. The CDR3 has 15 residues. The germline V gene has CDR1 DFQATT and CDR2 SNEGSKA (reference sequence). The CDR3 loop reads CSAEHPGQGAGTQYF. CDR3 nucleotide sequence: TGCAGTGCTGAACATCCGGGACAGGGGGCCGGGACCCAGTACTTC.

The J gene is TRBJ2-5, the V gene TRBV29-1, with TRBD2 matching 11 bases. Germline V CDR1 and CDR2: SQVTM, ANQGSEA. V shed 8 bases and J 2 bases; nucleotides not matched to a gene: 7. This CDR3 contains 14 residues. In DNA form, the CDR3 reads TGCAGCACCTCTAGCGGGAGGTATCAAGAGACCCAGTACTTC. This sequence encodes CSTSSGRYQETQYF.

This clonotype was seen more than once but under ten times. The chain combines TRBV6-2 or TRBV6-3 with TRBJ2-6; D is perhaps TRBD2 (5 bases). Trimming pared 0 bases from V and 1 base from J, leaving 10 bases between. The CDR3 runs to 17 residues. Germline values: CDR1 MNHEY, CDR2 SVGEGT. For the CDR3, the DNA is TGTGCCAGCAGTTACTCCTTCGGAGGTTCTGGGGCCAACGTCCTGACTTTC. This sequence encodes CASSYSFGGSGANVLTF.

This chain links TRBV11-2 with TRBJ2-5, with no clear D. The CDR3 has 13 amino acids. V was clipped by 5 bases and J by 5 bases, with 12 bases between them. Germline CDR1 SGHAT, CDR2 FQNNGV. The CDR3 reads CASSPGRLETQYF. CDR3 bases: TGTGCCAGCAGCCCCGGACGTTTGGAGACCCAGTACTTC.

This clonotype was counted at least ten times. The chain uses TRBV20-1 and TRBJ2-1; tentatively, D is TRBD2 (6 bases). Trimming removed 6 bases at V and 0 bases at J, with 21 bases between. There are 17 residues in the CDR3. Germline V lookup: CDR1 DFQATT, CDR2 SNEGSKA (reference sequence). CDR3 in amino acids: CSAPRKIGGSSYNEQFF. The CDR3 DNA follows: TGCAGTGCCCCTAGAAAGATTGGAGGGAGCTCCTACAATGAGCAGTTCTTC.